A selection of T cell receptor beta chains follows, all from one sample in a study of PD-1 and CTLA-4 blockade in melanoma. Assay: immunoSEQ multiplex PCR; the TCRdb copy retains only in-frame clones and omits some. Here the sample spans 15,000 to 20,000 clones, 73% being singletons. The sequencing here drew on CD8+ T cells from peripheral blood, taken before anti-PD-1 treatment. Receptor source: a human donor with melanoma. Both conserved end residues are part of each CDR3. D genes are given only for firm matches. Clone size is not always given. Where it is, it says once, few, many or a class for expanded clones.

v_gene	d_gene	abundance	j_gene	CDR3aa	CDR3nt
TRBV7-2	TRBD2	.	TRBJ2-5	CASSLFGTSDLTRETQYF	TGTGCCAGCAGCTTATTCGGGACTAGCGACCTTACCAGAGAGACCCAGTACTTC
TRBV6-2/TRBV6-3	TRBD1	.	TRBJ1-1	CASSLIQGLSDTEAFF	TGTGCCAGCAGCCTCATACAGGGGCTCAGTGACACTGAAGCTTTCTTT
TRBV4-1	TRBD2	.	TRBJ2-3	CASSQVPSSRGSGLSDTQYF	TGCGCCAGCAGCCAAGTCCCCTCCTCCCGCGGGAGCGGCCTCTCAGATACGCAGTATTTT
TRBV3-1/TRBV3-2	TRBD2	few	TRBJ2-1	CASSQFFGTGGWPYNEQFF	TGTGCCAGCAGCCAATTTTTCGGGACGGGAGGCTGGCCCTACAATGAGCAGTTCTTC
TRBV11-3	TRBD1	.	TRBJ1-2	CASSPGDRLGGYTF	TGTGCCAGCAGCCCCGGGGACAGGTTAGGAGGCTACACCTTC
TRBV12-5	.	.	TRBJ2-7	CASGTGGSPYEQYF	TGTGCTAGTGGGACTGGGGGAAGTCCCTACGAGCAGTACTTC
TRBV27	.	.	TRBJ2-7	CASSNLSGPRQYF	TGTGCCAGCAGTAACCTTTCGGGGCCCCGACAGTACTTC
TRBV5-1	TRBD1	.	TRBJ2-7	CASSLTGGHEQYF	TGCGCCAGCAGCTTGACAGGGGGCCACGAGCAGTACTTC
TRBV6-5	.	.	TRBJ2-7	CASSSDGTYEQYF	TGTGCCAGCAGTTCGGACGGTACCTACGAGCAGTACTTC
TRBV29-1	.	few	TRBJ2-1	CSVEMRDSYNEQFF	TGCAGCGTTGAAATGCGGGACTCCTACAATGAGCAGTTCTTC
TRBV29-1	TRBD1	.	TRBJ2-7	CSVENAGQGVGEQYF	TGCAGCGTTGAGAACGCGGGACAGGGGGTCGGGGAGCAGTACTTC
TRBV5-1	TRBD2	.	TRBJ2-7	CASSLRASGTTEQYF	TGCGCCAGCAGCTTGAGGGCTAGCGGGACTACCGAGCAGTACTTC
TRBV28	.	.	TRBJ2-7	CASSFSGGQDPYF	TGTGCCAGCAGTTTTTCCGGGGGGCAGGATCCGTACTTC
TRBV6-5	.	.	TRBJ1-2	CASSHRDTLGGYTF	TGTGCCAGCAGCCACAGGGACACCTTAGGTGGCTACACCTTC
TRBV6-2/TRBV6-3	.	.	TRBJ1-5	CASSHEGTGQPQHF	TGTGCCAGCAGTCACGAGGGGACGGGTCAGCCCCAGCATTTT
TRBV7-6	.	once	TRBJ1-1	CAALLDGGKAFF	TGTGCCGCCCTTTTAGACGGAGGGAAAGCTTTCTTT
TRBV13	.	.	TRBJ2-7	CASSTAYEQYF	TGTGCCAGCAGCACGGCCTACGAGCAGTACTTC
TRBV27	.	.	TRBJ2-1	CASSQGRNEQFF	TGTGCCAGCAGTCAAGGCCGGAATGAGCAGTTCTTC
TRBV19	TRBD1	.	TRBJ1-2	CASRDDRGIYGYTF	TGTGCCAGTAGAGATGACAGGGGGATCTATGGCTACACCTTC
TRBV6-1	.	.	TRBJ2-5	CASSEAGAQRQTQYF	TGTGCCAGCAGTGAAGCGGGGGCGCAACGTCAGACCCAGTACTTC
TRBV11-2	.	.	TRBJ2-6	CASSLRASGANVLTF	TGTGCCAGCAGCTTACGGGCCTCTGGGGCCAACGTCCTGACTTTC
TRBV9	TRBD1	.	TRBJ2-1	CASARGDRAHDEQFF	TGTGCCAGCGCCCGAGGGGACAGGGCCCACGATGAGCAGTTCTTC
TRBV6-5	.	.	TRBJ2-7	CASSWTDSYEQYF	TGTGCCAGCAGCTGGACAGATTCCTACGAGCAGTACTTC
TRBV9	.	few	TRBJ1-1	CASSPEATHTEAFF	TGTGCCAGCAGCCCAGAAGCTACTCACACTGAAGCTTTCTTT
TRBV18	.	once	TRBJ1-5	CASSSTKTENQPQHF	TGTGCCAGCTCAAGCACAAAGACAGAAAATCAGCCCCAGCATTTT
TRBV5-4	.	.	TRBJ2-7	CASSLFGEQYF	TGTGCCAGCAGCTTATTCGGCGAGCAGTACTTC
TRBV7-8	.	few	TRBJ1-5	CASSLGADGNQPQHF	TGTGCCAGCAGCTTAGGGGCTGATGGCAATCAGCCCCAGCATTTT
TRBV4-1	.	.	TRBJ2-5	CASSPIETGYQETQYF	TGCGCCAGCAGCCCCATTGAGACAGGATACCAAGAGACCCAGTACTTC
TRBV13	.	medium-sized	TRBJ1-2	CASSLGVAGAYGYTF	TGTGCCAGCAGCTTAGGGGTCGCAGGGGCCTATGGCTACACCTTC
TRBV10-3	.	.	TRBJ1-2	CAISEPGAQENTF	TGTGCCATCAGTGAGCCAGGGGCGCAGGAGAACACCTTC
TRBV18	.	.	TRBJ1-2	CASSLPDHYGYTF	TGTGCCAGCTCACTTCCGGATCACTATGGCTACACCTTC
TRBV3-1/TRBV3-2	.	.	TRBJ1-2	CASSQDLAIWDYGYTF	TGTGCCAGCAGCCAAGATCTGGCGATCTGGGACTATGGCTACACCTTC
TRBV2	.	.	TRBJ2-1	CASSPHGQMNYNEQFF	TGTGCCAGCAGCCCACACGGACAGATGAATTACAATGAGCAGTTCTTC
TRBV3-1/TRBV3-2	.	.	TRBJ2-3	CASSQGLASGRTDTQYF	TGTGCCAGCAGCCAAGGACTTGCGAGCGGACGCACAGATACGCAGTATTTT
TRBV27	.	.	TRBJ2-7	CASRRGGQWDEQYF	TGTGCCAGCAGGAGAGGAGGGCAGTGGGACGAGCAGTACTTC
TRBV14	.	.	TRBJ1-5	CASSQAGTQPQHF	TGTGCCAGCAGCCAAGCAGGAACTCAGCCCCAGCATTTT
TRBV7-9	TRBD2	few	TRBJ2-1	CASSPWGGTYNEQFF	TGTGCCAGCAGCCCCTGGGGAGGGACCTACAATGAGCAGTTCTTC
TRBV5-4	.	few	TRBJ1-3	CASSLDGNSGNTIYF	TGTGCCAGCAGCTTGGACGGAAACTCTGGAAACACCATATATTTT
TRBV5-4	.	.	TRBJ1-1	CASSLVGSGTEAFF	TGTGCCAGCAGCTTGGTGGGTTCAGGCACTGAAGCTTTCTTT
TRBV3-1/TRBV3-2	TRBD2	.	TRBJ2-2	CASSHTTSGDYTGELFF	TGTGCCAGCAGCCATACGACTAGCGGGGATTACACCGGGGAGCTGTTTTTT
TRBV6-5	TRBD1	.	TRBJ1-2	CASSPGQGLGYGYTF	TGTGCCAGCAGTCCGGGACAGGGATTGGGCTATGGCTACACCTTC
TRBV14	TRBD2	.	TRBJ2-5	CASSPSGRLETQYF	TGTGCCAGCAGCCCTAGCGGGAGGTTAGAGACCCAGTACTTC
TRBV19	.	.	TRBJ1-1	CASSYRASGTEAFF	TGTGCCAGTAGTTACAGGGCATCTGGCACTGAAGCTTTCTTT
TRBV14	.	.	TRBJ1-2	CASSPGWSYGYTF	TGTGCCAGCAGCCCCGGTTGGAGCTATGGCTACACCTTC
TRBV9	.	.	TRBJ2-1	CASRRDTNEQFF	TGTGCCAGCAGACGGGACACCAATGAGCAGTTCTTC
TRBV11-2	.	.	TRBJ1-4	CASRHIPGQGNEKLFF	TGTGCCAGCAGACACATACCGGGGCAGGGTAATGAAAAACTGTTTTTT
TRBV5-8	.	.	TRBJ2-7	CASSLGAGDYEQYF	TGTGCCAGCAGCTTGGGAGCTGGGGACTACGAGCAGTACTTC
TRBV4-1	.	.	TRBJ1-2	CASSQDPDRSHYGYTF	TGCGCCAGCAGCCAAGACCCAGACAGGAGCCACTATGGCTACACCTTC
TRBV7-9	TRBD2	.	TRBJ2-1	CASSFPSGPTEQFF	TGTGCCAGCAGCTTCCCTAGCGGGCCCACTGAGCAGTTCTTC
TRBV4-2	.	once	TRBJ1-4	CASSQGGELPTNEKLFF	TGTGCCAGCAGCCAAGGGGGCGAACTCCCAACTAATGAAAAACTGTTTTTT
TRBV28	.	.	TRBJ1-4	CASSYTPLTNEKLFF	TGTGCCAGCAGTTATACGCCACTAACTAATGAAAAACTGTTTTTT
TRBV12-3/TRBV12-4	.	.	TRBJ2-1	CASSFDYFNEQFF	TGTGCCAGCAGTTTCGACTACTTCAATGAGCAGTTCTTC
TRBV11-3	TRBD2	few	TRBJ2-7	CASSEGGGADEQYF	TGTGCCAGCAGCGAAGGCGGGGGAGCCGACGAGCAGTACTTC
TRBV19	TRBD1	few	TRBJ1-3	CASSTKTGVGNTIYF	TGTGCCAGTAGTACAAAGACAGGGGTTGGAAACACCATATATTTT